This T cell receptor (beta chain) was profiled in a study of Graves' ophthalmopathy and Graves' hyperthyroidism. Study-wide background: Before any treatment, peripheral blood was taken at the initial diagnosis. Findings of the study overall: Sensitivity of 55% to 71% and specificity of approximately 72% were achieved by the model that predicted ophthalmopathy progression.

The trim removed 8 bases at V and 8 bases at J, leaving 14 bases unmatched. CDR1 is WSHSY and CDR2 is SAAADI in the germline V gene. The CDR3 has 14 amino acids. This clonotype was recorded at least ten times. What it binds is not known. Investigators amplified TCR beta CDR3 regions from RNA transcripts. Amplification began with first-round RT-PCR using HTBI primers, then second-round multiplex PCR was performed. TCRdb reprocessed the multiplex PCR reads with MiXCR, giving one entry per CDR3 protein. The sample holds about 380,000 distinct CDR3 sequences; 15% are singletons and the top ten take 5.5% to 8%. Pregnancy or lactation, uncontrolled infections and other autoimmune diseases were grounds for excluding patients.

This receptor was taken from a woman under 30 with stable Graves' hyperthyroidism. Sequenced input: peripheral blood. The chain uses TRBV10-2 and TRBJ1-2; 7 nucleotides match TRBD1. The CDR3: CASWGGQWTWGYTF. The CDR3, as DNA: TGCGCCAGCTGGGGGGGACAGTGGACTTGGGGCTACACCTTC.